Listed here is a single TCR beta chain. This entry belongs to a study of CD8 T cells in Susac syndrome. This CDR3 has 14 residues. The V and J ends lost 4 bases and 1 base respectively, with 10 bases between them. CDR1 is SGHVS and CDR2 is FNYEAQ in the germline V gene. With random hexamers, reverse transcription was performed on roughly 0.5 to 1 ug of RNA. Each CDR3 protein is one row after TCRdb ran MiXCR on the immunoSEQ multiplex PCR reads. In the table there are some 300,000 distinct CDR3 sequences, approximately 85% of which are singletons. Blood CD8+ and CD4+ T cells underwent high-throughput TCR beta sequencing.

The chain employs TRBV7-6 and TRBJ2-5; D ambiguous. The sequencing input was CD8+ T cells from PBMCs. This receptor was obtained from a human donor with multiple sclerosis. The CDR3: CASSSEASQETQYF. In nucleotides, the CDR3 is TGTGCCAGCAGCTCAGAAGCCTCCCAAGAGACCCAGTACTTC.